What follows is one TCR beta chain and its context. Its antigen is unknown. With 6 bases clipped from V and 8 bases from J, the junction kept 4 bases outside the gene matches. The CDR3 loop spans 13 amino acids. CDR1 SGHTA and CDR2 FQGTGA come from the germline V gene. These data come from a study of shared clonotypes between healthy human individuals. Study-wide results and limits: Clonotypes which were not shared had lower generation probabilities than clonotypes that all four donors shared. Naive subsets usually exceeded memory subsets in estimated richness.

Several immunoSEQ plates received, in even portions, the genomic DNA of each subset. Using immunoSEQ multiplex PCR, the repertoire was profiled, and TCRdb retains in-frame clones only, with some absent. Of approximately 2,000,000 clones listed, 85% to 95% were seen once; the top ten hold around 0.38%. Material: naive CD4+ T cells from PBMCs. Sample subset: CD45RA+ positively selected. This TCR was sampled from a man aged 18 to 35 in good health. Some clones in this sample may be carry-over from other donors' samples. This sequence joins TRBV7-3 and TRBJ1-4; 9 bases are a match to TRBD1. The CDR3 region has the DNA TGTGCCAGCAGACCCGACAGGGGGGAAAAACTGTTTTTT. This sequence encodes CASRPDRGEKLFF.